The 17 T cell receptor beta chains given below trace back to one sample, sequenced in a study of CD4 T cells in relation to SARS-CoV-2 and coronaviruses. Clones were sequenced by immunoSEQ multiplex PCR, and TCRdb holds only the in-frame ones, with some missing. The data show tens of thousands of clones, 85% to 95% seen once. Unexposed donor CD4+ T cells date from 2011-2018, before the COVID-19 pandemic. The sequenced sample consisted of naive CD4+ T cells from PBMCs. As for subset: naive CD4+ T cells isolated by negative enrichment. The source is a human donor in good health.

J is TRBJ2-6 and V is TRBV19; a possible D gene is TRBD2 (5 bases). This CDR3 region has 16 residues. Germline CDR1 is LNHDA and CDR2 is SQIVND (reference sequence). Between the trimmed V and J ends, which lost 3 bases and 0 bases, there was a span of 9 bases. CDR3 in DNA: TGTGCCAGTAGTATTCGTCGGGGCTCTGGGGCCAACGTCCTGACTTTC. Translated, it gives CASSIRRGSGANVLTF. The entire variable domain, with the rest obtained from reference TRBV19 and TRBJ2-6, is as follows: DGGITQSPKYLFRKEGQNVTLSCEQNLNHDAMYWYRQDPGQGLRLIYYSQIVNDFQKGDIAEGYSVSREKKESFPLTVTSAQKNPTAFYLCASSIRRGSGANVLTFGAGSRLTVL.

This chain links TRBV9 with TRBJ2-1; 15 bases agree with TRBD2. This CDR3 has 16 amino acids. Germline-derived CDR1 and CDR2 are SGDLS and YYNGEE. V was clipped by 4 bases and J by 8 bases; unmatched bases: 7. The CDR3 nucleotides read TGTGCCAGCAGCCCAAGGACTAGCGGGAGGGCCCATGAGCAGTTCTTC. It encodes CASSPRTSGRAHEQFF.

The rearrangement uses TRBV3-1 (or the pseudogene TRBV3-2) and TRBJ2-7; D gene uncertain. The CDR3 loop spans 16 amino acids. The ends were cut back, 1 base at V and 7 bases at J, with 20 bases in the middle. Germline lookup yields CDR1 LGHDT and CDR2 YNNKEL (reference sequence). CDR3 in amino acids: CASSQARPVLSDEQYF. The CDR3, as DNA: TGTGCCAGCAGCCAAGCAAGGCCCGTGTTATCCGATGAGCAGTACTTC.

The CDR3 sequence is CASSAEPGQGSQNIQYF. CDR3 sequence (DNA): TGTGCCAGCAGTGCCGAGCCGGGACAGGGGTCGCAAAACATTCAGTACTTC. This chain joins TRBV28 and TRBJ2-4; 10 positions match TRBD1. Germline lookup yields CDR1 MDHEN and CDR2 SYDVKM. CDR3 length equals 17 residues. J was trimmed by 5 bases and V by 5 bases; bases with no gene match: 12.

CDR3 in amino acids: CATSDPERLRQFF. The CDR3 DNA follows: TGTGCCACCAGTGACCCCGAACGGCTTCGGCAGTTCTTC. The chain carries TRBV24-1 and TRBJ2-1; D is uncertain. Germline V gives CDR1 KGHDR, CDR2 SFDVKD. The CDR3 loop spans 13 amino acids. V was trimmed by 4 bases and J by 12 bases, leaving 15 bases between them.

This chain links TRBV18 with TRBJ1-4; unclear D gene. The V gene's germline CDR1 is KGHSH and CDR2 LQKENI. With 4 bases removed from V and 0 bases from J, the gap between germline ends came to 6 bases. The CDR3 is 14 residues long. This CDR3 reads CASSRYATNEKLFF. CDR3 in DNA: TGTGCCAGCTCACGGTATGCAACTAATGAAAAACTGTTTTTT.

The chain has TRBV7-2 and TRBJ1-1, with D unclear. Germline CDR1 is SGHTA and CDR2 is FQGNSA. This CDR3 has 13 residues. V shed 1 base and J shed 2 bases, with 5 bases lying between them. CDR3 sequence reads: CASSLVGNTEAFF. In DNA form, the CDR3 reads TGTGCCAGCAGCTTAGTAGGAAACACTGAAGCTTTCTTT.

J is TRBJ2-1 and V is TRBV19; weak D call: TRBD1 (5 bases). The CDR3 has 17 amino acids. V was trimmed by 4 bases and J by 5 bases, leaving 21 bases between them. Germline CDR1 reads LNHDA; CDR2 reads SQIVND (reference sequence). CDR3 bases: TGTGCCAGTAGTAACACGAAGGGGCCATCCCGAAACAATGAGCAGTTCTTC. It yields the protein CASSNTKGPSRNNEQFF.

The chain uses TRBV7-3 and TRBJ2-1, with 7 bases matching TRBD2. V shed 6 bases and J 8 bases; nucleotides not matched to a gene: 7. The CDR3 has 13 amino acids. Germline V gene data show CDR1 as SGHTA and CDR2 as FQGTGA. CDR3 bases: TGTGCCAGCAGTGGAGCGGGGTTCGATGAGCAGTTCTTC. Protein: CASSGAGFDEQFF. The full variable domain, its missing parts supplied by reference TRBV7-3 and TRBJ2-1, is GAGVSQTPSNKVTEKGKYVELRCDPISGHTALYWYRQSLGQGPEFLIYFQGTGAADDSGLPNDRFFAVRPEGSVSTLKIQRTERGDSAVYLCASSGAGFDEQFFGPGTRLTVL.

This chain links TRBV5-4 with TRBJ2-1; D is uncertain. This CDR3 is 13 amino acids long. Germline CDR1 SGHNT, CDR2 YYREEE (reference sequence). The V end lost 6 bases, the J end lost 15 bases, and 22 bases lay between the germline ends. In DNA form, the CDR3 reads TGTGCCAGCACCCCACCGAAGGGCCGGGTCCCGTTCTTC. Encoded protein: CASTPPKGRVPFF.

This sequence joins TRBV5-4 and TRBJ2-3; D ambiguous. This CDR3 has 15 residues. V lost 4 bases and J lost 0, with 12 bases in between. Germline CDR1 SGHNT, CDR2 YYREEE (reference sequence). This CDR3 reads CASSPLPESTDTQYF. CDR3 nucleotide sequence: TGTGCCAGCAGCCCCCTTCCAGAGAGCACAGATACGCAGTATTTT.

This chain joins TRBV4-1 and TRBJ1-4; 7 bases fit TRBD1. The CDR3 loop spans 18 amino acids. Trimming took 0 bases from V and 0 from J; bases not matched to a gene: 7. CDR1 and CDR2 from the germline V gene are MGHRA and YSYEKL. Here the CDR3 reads CASSQDGQGTATNEKLFF. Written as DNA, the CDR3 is TGCGCCAGCAGCCAAGATGGGCAGGGGACAGCAACTAATGAAAAACTGTTTTTT.

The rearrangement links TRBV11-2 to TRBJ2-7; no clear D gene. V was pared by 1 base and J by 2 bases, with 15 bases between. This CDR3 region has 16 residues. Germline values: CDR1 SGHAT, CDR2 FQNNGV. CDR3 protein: CASSLVTALVAYEQYF. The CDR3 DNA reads TGTGCCAGCAGCTTAGTAACTGCTTTAGTAGCCTACGAGCAGTACTTC.

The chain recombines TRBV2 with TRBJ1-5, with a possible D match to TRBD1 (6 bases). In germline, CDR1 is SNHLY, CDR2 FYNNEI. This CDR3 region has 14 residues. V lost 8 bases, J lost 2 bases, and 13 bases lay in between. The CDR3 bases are TGTGCCAGCTGCAGGGGACGAGGCAATCAGCCCCAGCATTTT. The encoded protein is CASCRGRGNQPQHF.

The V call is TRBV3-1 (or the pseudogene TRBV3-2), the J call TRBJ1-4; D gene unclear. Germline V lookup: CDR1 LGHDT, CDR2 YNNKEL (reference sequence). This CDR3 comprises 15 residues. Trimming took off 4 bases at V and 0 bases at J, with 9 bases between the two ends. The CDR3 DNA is TGTGCCAGCAGCCGCGACGGAGCAACTAATGAAAAACTGTTTTTT. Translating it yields CASSRDGATNEKLFF.

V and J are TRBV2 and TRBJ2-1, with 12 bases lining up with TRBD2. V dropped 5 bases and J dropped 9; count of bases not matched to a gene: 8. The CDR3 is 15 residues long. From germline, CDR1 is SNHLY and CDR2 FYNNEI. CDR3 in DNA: TGTGCCAGCAGTCGACTAGCGGGAGTAGGGGTTGAGCAGTTCTTC. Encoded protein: CASSRLAGVGVEQFF.

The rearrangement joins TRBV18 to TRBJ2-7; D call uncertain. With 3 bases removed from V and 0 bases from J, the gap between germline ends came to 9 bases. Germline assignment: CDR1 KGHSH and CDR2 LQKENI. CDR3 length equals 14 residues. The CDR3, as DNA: TGTGCCAGCTCACCTTCAGCGATCTCCTACGAGCAGTACTTC. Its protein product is CASSPSAISYEQYF.